The next 29 T cell receptor beta chains were all read from a single sample in a study of T cells in Graves' hyperthyroidism and ophthalmopathy. The CDR3 regions of TCR beta were amplified from RNA transcripts. First-round RT-PCR targeting the TCR CDR3 was performed with the HTBI primer set. One entry per CDR3 protein results from TCRdb running MiXCR on the multiplex PCR reads. Among about 640,000 distinct CDR3 sequences listed, less than 25% were seen once. The sample consisted of blood. These receptor sequences come from a man aged 25-40 years with Graves' ophthalmopathy.

V usage is TRBV7-2 and J usage is TRBJ2-5, with 7 bases aligning to TRBD1. The ends lost 2 bases at V and 3 bases at J; junction bases unmatched: 9. Germline values: CDR1 SGHTA, CDR2 FQGNSA. The length of the CDR3 is 16 residues. CDR3 sequence reads: CASSLRGRGLEETQYF. CDR3 nucleotide sequence: TGTGCCAGCAGCTTACGGGGAAGGGGGCTTGAAGAGACCCAGTACTTC.

The V call is TRBV6-1, the J call TRBJ2-3, with D possibly TRBD2 on 5 matching bases. Trimming took off 7 bases at V and 10 bases at J, with 27 bases between the two ends. The CDR3 spans 16 residues. Germline assignment: CDR1 MNHNS and CDR2 SASEGT. In nucleotides, the CDR3 is TGTGCCAGCATTCCGGACTCGCGCGCCTTTTTCCCACCGCAGTATTTT. Translated: CASIPDSRAFFPPQYF.

This clonotype was seen more than once but under ten times. The genes are TRBV6-1 and TRBJ2-7, with 7 bases that match TRBD1. Germline CDR1 MNHNS, CDR2 SASEGT. Trimming removed 6 bases from V and 2 bases from J; junction bases left unmatched: 10. This CDR3 is 15 amino acids long. The DNA of the CDR3 is TGTGCCAGCAGACCGGGACAGTTATTCGCCTACGAGCAGTACTTC. It specifies CASRPGQLFAYEQYF.

The chain joins TRBV28 to TRBJ2-1, with D possibly TRBD1 on 7 matching bases. The V end lost 6 bases, the J end lost 4 bases, and 16 bases lay between the germline ends. Germline-derived CDR1 and CDR2 are MDHEN and SYDVKM. CDR3 length: 15 amino acids. CDR3 sequence: CASRLDRRDYNEQFF. CDR3 in DNA: TGTGCCAGCAGATTGGACAGGCGGGATTACAATGAGCAGTTCTTC.

This clonotype was counted at least ten times. The genes are TRBV5-5 and TRBJ2-3; D uncertain. The germline V gene encodes CDR1 SGHKS and CDR2 YYEKEE (reference sequence). The CDR3 sequence is 15 residues long. Trimming took 0 bases from V and 2 from J, leaving 10 bases between them. CDR3 in DNA: TGTGCCAGCAGCTTGGCGCTCCCCAACACAGATACGCAGTATTTT. It translates to CASSLALPNTDTQYF.

This clonotype was seen at least ten times. The rearrangement uses TRBV5-1 and TRBJ2-7; 10 bases are shared with TRBD1. V trimming: 3 bases; J trimming: 6 bases; junction bases outside the gene matches: 6. Germline lookup yields CDR1 SGHRS and CDR2 YFSETQ. The CDR3 extends over 14 amino acids. The CDR3 DNA reads as TGCGCCAGCAGCTCGGGACAGGGGAGGATCGAGCAGTACTTC. Translated: CASSSGQGRIEQYF.

The rearrangement joins TRBV5-1 to TRBJ2-3, with a possible D match to TRBD2 (5 bases). Germline loops: CDR1 SGHRS, CDR2 YFSETQ. V lost 4 bases, J lost 9 bases, and 15 bases lay in between. CDR3 length equals 13 residues. DNA for the CDR3: TGCGCCAGCAGCATTGGACTCGATGGCACGCAGTATTTT. The encoded protein is CASSIGLDGTQYF.

The chain uses TRBV28 and TRBJ2-1; TRBD2 agrees at 8 bases. The CDR3 runs 17 residues. Germline values: CDR1 MDHEN, CDR2 SYDVKM. J gave up 1 base and V 4 bases, and 9 bases lay outside the gene matches. Here the CDR3 DNA reads TGTGCCAGCAGTTCCCCCGGGAGGGAGGCGTCCTACAATGAGCAGTTCTTC. Translation gives CASSSPGREASYNEQFF. Supplemented by reference TRBV28 and TRBJ2-1, the full variable domain reads DVKVTQSSRYLVKRTGEKVFLECVQDMDHENMFWYRQDPGLGLRLIYFSYDVKMKEKGDIPEGYSVSREKKERFSLILESASTNQTSMYLCASSSPGREASYNEQFFGPGTRLTVL.

This clonotype was detected a few times. The chain joins TRBV13 to TRBJ2-1, with TRBD2 matching over 12 bases. V was pared by 5 bases and J by 3 bases, with 5 bases of the junction left unmatched. The CDR3 extends over 16 amino acids. Germline values: CDR1 PRHDT, CDR2 FYEKMQ (reference sequence). CDR3 in DNA: TGTGCCAGCAGCCCGACTAGCGGGGGCCGCTACAATGAGCAGTTCTTC. Protein product: CASSPTSGGRYNEQFF.

The gene calls are TRBV5-1 and TRBJ1-1; D gene uncertain. The V gene lost 8 bases and the J gene lost 5 bases, with 28 bases spanning the gap. CDR3 length: 17 residues. Germline V gene data show CDR1 as SGHRS and CDR2 as YFSETQ. CDR3 in DNA: TGCGCCAGTTCCACAACACCGGCCCGGGGATGGAGTACTGAAGCTTTCTTT. It yields the protein CASSTTPARGWSTEAFF.

V and J are TRBV5-1 and TRBJ2-5, with D uncertain. Germline CDR1 reads SGHRS; CDR2 reads YFSETQ. The CDR3 is 15 residues long. Trimming took 2 bases from V and 1 from J, leaving 12 bases between them. In DNA, the CDR3 is TGCGCCAGCAGCTTCCCCGAGTACGGCCAAGAGACCCAGTACTTC. The encoded protein is CASSFPEYGQETQYF.

This clonotype was seen ten or more times. The rearrangement uses TRBV4-2 and TRBJ1-6, with 9 bases lining up with TRBD1. Germline V gives CDR1 LGHNA, CDR2 YNFKEQ. V lost 4 bases and J lost 3; bases outside the gene matches: 1. This CDR3 spans 15 amino acids. The CDR3 DNA reads as TGTGCCAGCAGCCTGACAGGGGGCTATAATTCACCCCTCCACTTT. Translating it yields CASSLTGGYNSPLHF.

The chain recombines TRBV10-2 with TRBJ1-5, with a tentative D call TRBD1 (6 bases). From germline, CDR1 is WSHSY and CDR2 SAAADI. CDR3 size: 17 residues. The V end was cut by 5 bases, the J end by 0 bases, with 17 bases between. This chain's CDR3 is CASSLGQSSYSNQPQHF. In nucleotides, the CDR3 is TGCGCCAGCAGTTTAGGACAGTCTAGTTATAGCAATCAGCCCCAGCATTTT.

This clonotype was observed a handful of times. The chain uses TRBV5-6 and TRBJ2-1; 7 nucleotides align to TRBD1. The V and J ends lost 6 bases and 1 base, in that order; junction bases with no gene match: 10. CDR3 length: 16 residues. Germline V gene data show CDR1 as SGHDT and CDR2 as YYEEEE. CDR3 in DNA: TGTGCCAGCACCAAATCCGGGACAGTGTCCTACAATGAGCAGTTCTTC. This gives the protein CASTKSGTVSYNEQFF.

The chain couples TRBV27 to TRBJ1-1; tentatively, D is TRBD1 (5 bases). This CDR3 contains 14 residues. Germline CDR1 is MNHEY and CDR2 is SMNVEV (reference sequence). Between the trimmed V and J ends, which lost 4 bases and 10 bases, there was a span of 19 bases. CDR3 DNA sequence: TGTGCCAGCAGTTCCCCGGGACCGGGTTATGGAGCTTTCTTT. Translation: CASSSPGPGYGAFF.

Only a few counts were recorded for this clonotype. The CDR3 sequence: CASSYSSVSYNEQFF. DNA of the CDR3: TGTGCCAGCAGTTACTCGTCGGTATCATACAATGAGCAGTTCTTC. The chain couples TRBV6-6 to TRBJ2-1; D is unresolved. Germline CDR1 and CDR2: MNHNY and SVGAGI (reference sequence). The CDR3 covers 15 residues. V dropped 0 bases and J dropped 4 bases, with 10 bases sitting between them.

This clonotype appeared many times. The V gene is TRBV12-3 or TRBV12-4, the J gene TRBJ2-2; 9 nucleotides line up with TRBD1. The CDR3 length is 15 residues. The J segment lost 7 bases and the V segment lost 6 bases, leaving 9 bases of the junction unmatched. For the CDR3, the DNA is TGTGCCAGCAGAATAGACAGGGGGTTAGGCGGGGAGCTGTTTTTT. Translated: CASRIDRGLGGELFF.

This clonotype was observed a few times. The chain uses TRBV6-1 and TRBJ2-7, with 8 bases lining up with TRBD1. Unmatched junction bases numbered 3, after V lost 1 base and J lost 7 bases. This CDR3 contains 13 residues. Germline V CDR1 and CDR2: MNHNS, SASEGT. CDR3 sequence: CASSEGTGREQYF. Written as DNA, the CDR3 is TGTGCCAGCAGTGAAGGGACAGGGAGAGAGCAGTACTTC.

Notes on this clonotype: With a much larger clone just one base away, this may be a read error. The rearrangement links TRBV11-2 to TRBJ2-1; D is ambiguous. V was pared by 4 bases and J by 8 bases, with 6 bases between. Germline V gives CDR1 SGHAT, CDR2 FQNNGV. The CDR3 is 11 residues long. The CDR3 DNA follows: TGTGCCAGCAGCTACGAGCATGAGCAGTTCTTC. Its translation: CASSYEHEQFF.

This clonotype was counted a few times. The chain is built from TRBV30 and TRBJ1-1; possibly TRBD1 for D (5 bases). Trimming pared 4 bases from V and 0 bases from J, leaving 12 bases between. The V gene's germline CDR1 is GTSNPN and CDR2 SVGIG (reference sequence). The CDR3 loop spans 14 amino acids. The CDR3 nucleotides are TGTGCCTGGACTAGAGGGGCTCTGAACACTGAAGCTTTCTTT. It encodes CAWTRGALNTEAFF.

This clonotype was found many times. This CDR3 is CASSLFGMDTSYEQYF. The CDR3 DNA reads TGTGCCAGCAGTTTGTTCGGTATGGATACCTCCTACGAGCAGTACTTC. The chain uses TRBV28 and TRBJ2-7; no clear D. V lost 3 bases, J lost 0 bases, and 15 bases lay in between. This CDR3 is 16 amino acids long. Germline assignment: CDR1 MDHEN and CDR2 SYDVKM.

The chain has TRBV7-6 and TRBJ2-7; 10 nucleotides align to TRBD2. The CDR3 has 15 amino acids. V gave up 3 bases and J gave up 6 bases; unmatched junction bases: 8. CDR1 is SGHVS and CDR2 is FNYEAQ in the germline V gene. CDR3 DNA sequence: TGTGCCAGCAGCTTGCAAGCTAGCGGGAGTGGCGAGCAGTACTTC. Its translation: CASSLQASGSGEQYF.

This clonotype was picked up a small number of times. This rearrangement joins TRBV9 to TRBJ1-1; D may be TRBD1 (6 bases). Looked up from germline, CDR1 is SGDLS and CDR2 is YYNGEE. The germline V and J ends were trimmed by 4 bases and 5 bases, with 12 bases remaining between them. The CDR3 runs 13 residues. CDR3 DNA: TGTGCCAGCAGCCCTCTAACAGGGACTGAAGCTTTCTTT. This encodes CASSPLTGTEAFF.

The CDR3 region has the DNA TGTGCCAGCAGCGTAGAGGACAACCCTGGAAACACCATATATTTT. Its translation is CASSVEDNPGNTIYF. The chain is built from TRBV9 and TRBJ1-3; D perhaps matches TRBD1 (5 bases). The germline V gene encodes CDR1 SGDLS and CDR2 YYNGEE. This CDR3 has 15 residues. Trimming shortened V by 0 bases and J by 2 bases, and 9 bases separated the two germline ends. The whole variable domain, filled in from reference TRBV9 and TRBJ1-3, reads DSGVTQTPKHLITATGQRVTLRCSPRSGDLSVYWYQQSLDQGLQFLIQYYNGEERAKGNILERFSAQQFPDLHSELNLSSLELGDSALYFCASSVEDNPGNTIYFGEGSWLTVV.

The V gene is TRBV10-3, the J gene TRBJ2-7; D possibly uses TRBD1 or TRBD2 (5 bases each). The CDR3 has 13 amino acids. Germline V lookup: CDR1 ENHRY, CDR2 SYGVKD. With 6 bases removed from V and 6 bases from J, the gap between germline ends came to 15 bases. This chain's CDR3 is CAIRARDVSEQYF. In DNA, the CDR3 is TGTGCCATCAGGGCCCGGGACGTATCCGAGCAGTACTTC.

The chain employs TRBV5-4 and TRBJ2-2; D possibly matches TRBD1 or TRBD2 (6 bases each). The CDR3 contains 17 residues. The ends were cut back, 0 bases at V and 4 bases at J, with 16 bases in the middle. The germline gives CDR1 SGHNT, CDR2 YYREEE (reference sequence). The CDR3 protein is CASSLALGGSGTGELFF. CDR3 DNA: TGTGCCAGCAGCTTGGCCTTGGGGGGCTCGGGCACCGGGGAGCTGTTTTTT.

The chain couples TRBV9 to TRBJ2-1; possible D gene TRBD2, 5 bases. Germline V gene lookup returns CDR1 SGDLS and CDR2 YYNGEE. Between the trimmed V and J ends, which lost 0 bases and 7 bases, there was a span of 17 bases. The CDR3 has 16 amino acids. The CDR3 nucleotides are TGTGCCAGCAGCGTAGTAGGGCTAGCCGAGAGAAATGAGCAGTTCTTC. Protein sequence: CASSVVGLAERNEQFF.

This clonotype has a count of ten or more. The genes are TRBV7-2 and TRBJ2-7; the D gene is possibly TRBD2 (6 bases). The CDR3 is 14 residues long. Germline V gives CDR1 SGHTA, CDR2 FQGNSA. Trimming took off 1 base at V and 2 bases at J, with 9 bases between the two ends. As DNA, the CDR3 is TGTGCCAGCAGCTTAGAGTGGGGGGCCTACGAGCAGTACTTC. As protein: CASSLEWGAYEQYF.

The chain uses TRBV7-6 and TRBJ2-5, with 10 bases identical to TRBD2. This CDR3 has 15 amino acids. Germline trimming cut 5 bases from V and 5 bases from J; bases unmatched to any gene: 8. In germline, CDR1 is SGHVS, CDR2 FNYEAQ. The CDR3 is CASSTSSGRKETQYF. CDR3 DNA sequence: TGTGCCAGCAGCACCTCTAGCGGGAGAAAGGAGACCCAGTACTTC.